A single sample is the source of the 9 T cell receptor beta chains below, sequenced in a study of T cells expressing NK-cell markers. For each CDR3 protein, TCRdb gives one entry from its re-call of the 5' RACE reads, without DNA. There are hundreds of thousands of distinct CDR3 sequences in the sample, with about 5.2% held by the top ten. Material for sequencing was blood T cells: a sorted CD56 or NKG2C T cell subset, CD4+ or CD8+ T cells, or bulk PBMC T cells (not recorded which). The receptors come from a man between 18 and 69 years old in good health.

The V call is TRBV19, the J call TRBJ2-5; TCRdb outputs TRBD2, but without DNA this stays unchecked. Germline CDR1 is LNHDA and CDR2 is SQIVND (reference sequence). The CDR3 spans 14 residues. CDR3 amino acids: CASSNGGVQETQYF.

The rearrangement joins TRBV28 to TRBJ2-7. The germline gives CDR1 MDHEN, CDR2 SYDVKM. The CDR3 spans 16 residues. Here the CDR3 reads CASSLLLTVSSYEQYF.

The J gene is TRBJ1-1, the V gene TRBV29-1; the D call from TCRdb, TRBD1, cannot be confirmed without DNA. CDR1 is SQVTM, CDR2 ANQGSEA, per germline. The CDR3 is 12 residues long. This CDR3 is CSVRDIVTEAFF.

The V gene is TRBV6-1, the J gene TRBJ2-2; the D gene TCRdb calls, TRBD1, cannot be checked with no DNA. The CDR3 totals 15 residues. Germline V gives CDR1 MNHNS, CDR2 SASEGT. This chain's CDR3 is CASRRQGIGTGELFF.

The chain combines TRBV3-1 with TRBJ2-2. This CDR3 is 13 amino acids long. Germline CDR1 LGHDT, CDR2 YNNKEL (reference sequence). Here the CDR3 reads CASSLGFTGELFF.

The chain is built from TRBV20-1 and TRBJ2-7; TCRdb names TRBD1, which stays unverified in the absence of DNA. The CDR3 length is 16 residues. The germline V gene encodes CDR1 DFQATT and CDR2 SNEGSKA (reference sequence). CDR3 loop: CSARRDRDIEIYEQYF.

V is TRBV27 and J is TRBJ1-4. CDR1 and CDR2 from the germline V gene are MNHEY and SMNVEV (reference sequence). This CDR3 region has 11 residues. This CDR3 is CASKSAEKLFF. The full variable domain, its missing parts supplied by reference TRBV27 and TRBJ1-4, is EAQVTQNPRYLITVTGKKLTVTCSQNMNHEYMSWYRQDPGLGLRQIYYSMNVEVTDKGDVPEGYKVSRKEKRNFPLILESPSPNQTSLYFCASKSAEKLFFGSGTQLSVL.

The CDR3 sequence: CASSLSGDMFYGYTF. The genes are TRBV5-1 and TRBJ1-2; the TRBD1 assignment by TCRdb is unverifiable without DNA. This CDR3 region has 15 residues. The germline gives CDR1 SGHRS, CDR2 YFSETQ.

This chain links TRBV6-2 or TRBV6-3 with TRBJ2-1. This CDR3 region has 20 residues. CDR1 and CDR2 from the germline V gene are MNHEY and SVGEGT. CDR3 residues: CARPQPEERKTLNHYNEQFF.